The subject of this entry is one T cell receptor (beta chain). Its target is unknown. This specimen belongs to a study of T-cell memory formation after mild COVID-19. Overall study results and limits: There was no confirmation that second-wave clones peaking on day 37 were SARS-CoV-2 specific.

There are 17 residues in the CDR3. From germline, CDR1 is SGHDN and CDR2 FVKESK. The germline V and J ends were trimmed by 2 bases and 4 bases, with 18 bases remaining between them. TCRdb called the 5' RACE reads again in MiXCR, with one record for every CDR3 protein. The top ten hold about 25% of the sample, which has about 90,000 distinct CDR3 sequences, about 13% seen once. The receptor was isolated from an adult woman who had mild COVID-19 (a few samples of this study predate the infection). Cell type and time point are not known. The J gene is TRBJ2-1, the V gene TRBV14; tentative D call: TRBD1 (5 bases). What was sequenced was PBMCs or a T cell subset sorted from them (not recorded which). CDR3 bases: TGTGCCAGCAGCCAACCTTACTCATGGGGCAGGTACAATGAGCAGTTCTTC. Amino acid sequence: CASSQPYSWGRYNEQFF.